Below, 23 T cell receptor beta chains from the same sample are listed, as sequenced in a study of T cell changes during pregnancy in multiple sclerosis. Method: immunoSEQ multiplex PCR; TCRdb's copy keeps in-frame clones and lacks some. The table shows some 30,000 clones, with about nine tenths occurring only once. Sequencing used CD8+ T cells from peripheral blood mononuclear cells, obtained in the second trimester of pregnancy. These receptors all come from a female donor with multiple sclerosis, enrolled in a pregnancy study.

This chain uses TRBV7-8 with TRBJ2-3, with TRBD2 matching over 12 bases. Germline assignment: CDR1 SGHVS and CDR2 FQNEAQ. CDR3 length: 16 residues. V lost 5 bases, J lost 3 bases, and 6 bases stayed unmatched. The CDR3 spells CASSPRLAGVTDTQYF. CDR3 sequence (DNA): TGTGCCAGCAGCCCACGACTAGCGGGAGTAACAGATACGCAGTATTTT.

The genes are TRBV4-1 and TRBJ2-7; TRBD2 aligns across 8 bases. With V trimmed by 4 bases and J by 2 bases, 4 bases remained unmatched. CDR1 is MGHRA and CDR2 is YSYEKL in the germline V gene. This CDR3 spans 14 amino acids. CDR3 region: CASSRGLAAYEQYF. In DNA, the CDR3 is TGCGCCAGCAGCCGAGGACTAGCAGCCTACGAGCAGTACTTC.

The V and J genes are TRBV5-4 and TRBJ2-1; TRBD2 aligns across 13 bases. The germline CDR1 and CDR2 sequences are SGHNT and YYREEE (reference sequence). The CDR3 covers 14 residues. The V gene end was trimmed by 5 bases and the J gene end by 9 bases; junction bases not matched to a gene: 5. The CDR3, as DNA: TGTGCCAGCAGTAGGACTAGCGGGAGTGGTGAGCAGTTCTTC. It is translated as CASSRTSGSGEQFF. The entire variable domain, with the rest obtained from reference TRBV5-4 and TRBJ2-1, is as follows: ETGVTQSPTHLIKTRGQQVTLRCSSQSGHNTVSWYQQALGQGPQFIFQYYREEENGRGNFPPRFSGLQFPNYSSELNVNALELDDSALYLCASSRTSGSGEQFFGPGTRLTVL.

In this sample, this clone turned up a few times. The CDR3 DNA reads as TGTGCCATCAGGGACAGGGGAACTGAAGCTTTCTTT. Translating gives CAIRDRGTEAFF. The chain recombines TRBV10-3 with TRBJ1-1, with 9 positions matching TRBD1. The CDR3 consists of 12 residues. V was clipped by 6 bases and J by 5 bases; unmatched bases: 1. In germline, CDR1 is ENHRY, CDR2 SYGVKD.

This sequence joins TRBV7-9 and TRBJ2-5; a possible D gene is TRBD1 (5 bases). Deletions cut 0 bases from V and 2 bases from J, with 10 bases between. The CDR3 is 15 amino acids. Germline assignment: CDR1 SEHNR and CDR2 FQNEAQ (reference sequence). CDR3 residues: CASSLASREQETQYF. In DNA, the CDR3 is TGTGCCAGCAGCTTAGCGTCCAGGGAACAAGAGACCCAGTACTTC.

This chain links TRBV30 with TRBJ2-3; the D gene is possibly TRBD1 (6 bases). The CDR3 is 15 residues long. Germline lookup yields CDR1 GTSNPN and CDR2 SVGIG (reference sequence). V was pared by 2 bases and J by 3 bases, with 15 bases between. CDR3 nucleotide sequence: TGTGCCTGGAGTAGGGGGACCCTGGGGACAGATACGCAGTATTTT. It encodes CAWSRGTLGTDTQYF.

This chain uses TRBV10-3 with TRBJ2-7, with a possible D match to TRBD2 (5 bases). V was cut by 3 bases and J by 6 bases, with 18 bases left in between. CDR1 is ENHRY and CDR2 is SYGVKD in the germline V gene. This CDR3 has 15 amino acids. The CDR3 reads CAISDKSRDKVEQYF. The CDR3 DNA reads TGTGCCATCAGTGACAAATCCCGGGATAAGGTCGAGCAGTACTTC.

This clone is termed medium-sized. At the DNA level, this CDR3 is encoded by other sequences in the same sample as well. V and J are TRBV5-1 and TRBJ2-7; 10 nucleotides agree with TRBD2. The CDR3 length is 15 residues. Germline lookup yields CDR1 SGHRS and CDR2 YFSETQ. The junction had 4 bases not matched to a gene; V was cut back by 4 bases and J by 0 bases. The CDR3 loop is CASSDGTSVSYEQYF. Here the CDR3 DNA reads TGCGCCAGCAGCGACGGGACTAGCGTCTCCTACGAGCAGTACTTC.

The chain recombines TRBV5-4 with TRBJ2-7; 9 bases are shared with TRBD1. V dropped 4 bases and J dropped 5; count of bases not matched to a gene: 7. The CDR3 extends over 14 amino acids. Germline values: CDR1 SGHNT, CDR2 YYREEE (reference sequence). In DNA form, the CDR3 reads TGTGCCAGCAGCCTAGGGACAGGGAGTAACGAGCAGTACTTC. Translation: CASSLGTGSNEQYF. The variable domain in full, completed from reference TRBV5-4 and TRBJ2-7, reads ETGVTQSPTHLIKTRGQQVTLRCSSQSGHNTVSWYQQALGQGPQFIFQYYREEENGRGNFPPRFSGLQFPNYSSELNVNALELDDSALYLCASSLGTGSNEQYFGPGTRLTVT.

This chain uses TRBV30 with TRBJ1-2; D remains ambiguous. V was shortened by 8 bases and J by 4 bases, with 14 bases between the two germline ends. CDR1 and CDR2 from the germline V gene are GTSNPN and SVGIG (reference sequence). The CDR3 loop spans 12 amino acids. CDR3 loop: CAVNGAGYGYTF. The CDR3 region has the DNA TGTGCCGTGAACGGCGCGGGCTATGGCTACACCTTC.

The V call is TRBV27, the J call TRBJ1-1, with TRBD1 matching over 8 bases. The CDR3 runs 12 residues. The trim removed 10 bases at V and 3 bases at J, leaving 4 bases unmatched. CDR1 and CDR2 from the germline V gene are MNHEY and SMNVEV (reference sequence). The CDR3 region has the DNA TGTGCCACAGGACAGGGAGACACTGAAGCTTTCTTT. Amino acids: CATGQGDTEAFF.

The chain recombines TRBV28 with TRBJ2-7; 10 bases match TRBD2. CDR3 length: 16 residues. V was clipped by 3 bases and J by 0 bases; unmatched bases: 5. CDR1 is MDHEN, CDR2 SYDVKM, per germline. CDR3 coding DNA: TGTGCCAGCAGTTTGCTAGCGGGAGCCAACTCCTACGAGCAGTACTTC. Protein sequence: CASSLLAGANSYEQYF.

CDR3 sequence reads: CASSEGGASYNEQFF. The DNA of the CDR3 is TGTGCCAGCAGTGAAGGGGGCGCATCCTACAATGAGCAGTTCTTC. V gene TRBV2 combines with J gene TRBJ2-1; a weak D match, TRBD1 (5 bases). The CDR3 has 15 residues. Germline values: CDR1 SNHLY, CDR2 FYNNEI. Trimming stripped 1 base from V and 1 base from J, with 8 bases between.

The genes are TRBV4-1 and TRBJ2-1; 7 positions match TRBD2. The CDR3 is 19 amino acids. Germline V gene lookup returns CDR1 MGHRA and CDR2 YSYEKL. Losses at the gene ends were 2 bases for V and 0 bases for J; bases not matched to a gene: 13. CDR3 in amino acids: CASSQTQGSGPSSYNEQFF. DNA for the CDR3: TGCGCCAGCAGCCAAACCCAGGGTAGCGGGCCAAGCTCCTACAATGAGCAGTTCTTC.

The J gene is TRBJ2-3, the V gene TRBV19; a weak D match, TRBD1 (5 bases). The CDR3 contains 14 residues. Trimming pared 3 bases from V and 2 bases from J, leaving 9 bases between. The germline CDR1 and CDR2 sequences are LNHDA and SQIVND (reference sequence). In nucleotides, the CDR3 is TGTGCCAGTAGTATCACAGGTTTCACAGATACGCAGTATTTT. Encoded protein: CASSITGFTDTQYF. Variable domain in full (rest from reference TRBV19 and TRBJ2-3): DGGITQSPKYLFRKEGQNVTLSCEQNLNHDAMYWYRQDPGQGLRLIYYSQIVNDFQKGDIAEGYSVSREKKESFPLTVTSAQKNPTAFYLCASSITGFTDTQYFGPGTRLTVL.

The J gene is TRBJ2-1, the V gene TRBV19, with D possibly TRBD1 on 6 matching bases. Germline assignment: CDR1 LNHDA and CDR2 SQIVND (reference sequence). The V and J ends lost 5 bases and 0 bases respectively, with 11 bases between them. The CDR3 spans 15 residues. CDR3 sequence: CASSFGQSSYNEQFF. CDR3 nucleotide sequence: TGTGCCAGTAGTTTTGGACAGAGCTCCTACAATGAGCAGTTCTTC.

The V call is TRBV5-4, the J call TRBJ1-2, with D uncertain. Trimming left V 0 bases short and J 8 bases short, with 20 bases between. This CDR3 is 16 amino acids long. Looked up from germline, CDR1 is SGHNT and CDR2 is YYREEE (reference sequence). The DNA for the CDR3 is TGTGCCAGCAGCTTGGCCAAATCAGGCTACCCAGAAGGCTACACCTTC. Translating gives CASSLAKSGYPEGYTF.

The V call is TRBV25-1, the J call TRBJ2-1; D might be TRBD2 (5 bases). Deletions cut 8 bases from V and 10 bases from J, with 15 bases between. From germline, CDR1 is MGHDK and CDR2 SYGVNS. The length of the CDR3 is 12 residues. Here the CDR3 reads CASGLETGEQFF. CDR3 bases: TGTGCCAGCGGACTGGAAACTGGAGAGCAGTTCTTC.

J is TRBJ2-7 and V is TRBV2, with D possibly being TRBD2 (5 bases). Germline lookup yields CDR1 SNHLY and CDR2 FYNNEI. The CDR3 covers 14 residues. V was trimmed by 10 bases and J by 0 bases, leaving 16 bases between them. The CDR3 protein is CAIILRGLSYEQYF. CDR3 DNA sequence: TGTGCCATCATACTGAGAGGACTCTCCTACGAGCAGTACTTC.

The genes are TRBV11-3 and TRBJ2-7, with TRBD2 matching 8 bases. CDR1 is SGHNT, CDR2 YENEEA, per germline. The CDR3 spans 15 residues. V shed 0 bases, J shed 5 bases, and the junction held 6 bases outside the gene matches. In nucleotides, the CDR3 is TGTGCCAGCAGCTTAGATGGGACTAGGTTCCACGAGCAGTACTTC. Protein: CASSLDGTRFHEQYF. The variable domain in full, completed from reference TRBV11-3 and TRBJ2-7, reads EAGVVQSPRYKIIEKKQPVAFWCNPISGHNTLYWYLQNLGQGPELLIRYENEEAVDDSQLPKDRFSAERLKGVDSTLKIQPAELGDSAVYLCASSLDGTRFHEQYFGPGTRLTVT.

The chain joins TRBV11-2 to TRBJ1-2, with unresolved D. Germline-derived CDR1 and CDR2 are SGHAT and FQNNGV. The CDR3 covers 17 residues. Between the trimmed V and J ends, which lost 5 bases and 10 bases, there was a span of 29 bases. Written as DNA, the CDR3 is TGTGCCAGCAGCCCGCCCTACGTCGGCATGTCGAGGGAAGTCTACACCTTC. The encoded protein is CASSPPYVGMSREVYTF. The full variable domain, completed using reference TRBV11-2 and TRBJ1-2, is EAGVAQSPRYKIIEKRQSVAFWCNPISGHATLYWYQQILGQGPKLLIQFQNNGVVDDSQLPKDRFSAERLKGVDSTLKIQPAKLEDSAVYLCASSPPYVGMSREVYTFGSGTRLTVV.

V and J are TRBV5-1 and TRBJ2-2; D might be TRBD2 (6 bases). CDR1 is SGHRS, CDR2 YFSETQ, per germline. This CDR3 has 16 amino acids. Deletions cut 4 bases from V and 5 bases from J, with 18 bases between. DNA of the CDR3: TGCGCCAGCAGCCTCTTGTCTAGCCGGGGGACCGGGGAGCTGTTTTTT. It is translated as CASSLLSSRGTGELFF.

This clone was detected a few times. This sequence joins TRBV11-2 and TRBJ2-3; 14 positions match TRBD2. V shed 3 bases and J 2 bases; nucleotides not matched to a gene: 10. This CDR3 is built from 19 residues. Germline-derived CDR1 and CDR2 are SGHAT and FQNNGV. CDR3 DNA sequence: TGTGCCAGCAGCTTCTGGTGGACTAGCGGGAGGACCCTCACAGATACGCAGTATTTT. It specifies CASSFWWTSGRTLTDTQYF.